The clone carrying this T cell receptor beta chain has only one observation. Its antigen is undetermined. These data originate in a study of shared clonotypes between healthy human individuals. Background on the study: Plates per donor: three CD4 naive, three CD4 memory, two CD8 naive, one CD8 memory. Notes on the study in general: What naive subsets generally showed was a larger estimated richness than memory subsets showed.

The naive CD8 subset, CD45RO-negative cells positively selected for CCR7, excluded terminally differentiated effector memory CD45RA+ cells. Per germline, CDR1 SGHVS and CDR2 FQNEAQ. Unmatched junction bases numbered 7, after V lost 5 bases and J lost 3 bases. This CDR3 has 16 residues. Sorted subsets were amplified in replicate PCRs using around 0.2 ug DNA, 25,000 to 30,000 T cell genomes. Authors' methods: Owing to the provision of junction-only sequences devoid of quality scores by immunoSEQ, filtering differed. Repertoires were generated with immunoSEQ multiplex PCR, while TCRdb's copy carries only in-frame clones and drops some. V, J and clone size reflect that table, while D and trimming were determined from the DNA. The sample lists millions of clones; over 85% were seen once.

The source is a man aged 18 to 29 in good health. The chain joins TRBV7-8 to TRBJ2-3, with 11 bases identical to TRBD2. Sequenced sample: naive CD8+ T cells sorted from blood. CDR3 amino acids: CASSGRLAGLTDTQYF. For the CDR3, the DNA is TGTGCCAGCAGCGGTAGACTAGCGGGACTAACAGATACGCAGTATTTT.